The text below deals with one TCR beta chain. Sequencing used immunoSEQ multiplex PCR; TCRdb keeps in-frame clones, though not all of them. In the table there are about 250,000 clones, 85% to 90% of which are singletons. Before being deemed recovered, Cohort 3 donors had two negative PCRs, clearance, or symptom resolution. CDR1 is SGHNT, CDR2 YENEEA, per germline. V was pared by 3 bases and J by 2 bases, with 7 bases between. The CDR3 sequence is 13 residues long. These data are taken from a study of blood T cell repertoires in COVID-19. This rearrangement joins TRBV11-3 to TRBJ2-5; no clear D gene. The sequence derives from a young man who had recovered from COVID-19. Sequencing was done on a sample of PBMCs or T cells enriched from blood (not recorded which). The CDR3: CASSFGEQETQYF. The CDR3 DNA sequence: TGTGCCAGCAGCTTCGGTGAGCAAGAGACCCAGTACTTC.